This record covers a single T cell receptor (beta chain). The antigen is undetermined. These data originate in a study of Tregs in tolerant kidney transplant recipients. General study results and limits: The most relevant donor-specific Treg TCRbeta repertoire apparently came from expansion with activated donor B cells. Biological reproducibility was not directly addressed in this study.

From germline, CDR1 is SGHAT and CDR2 FQNNGV. CDR3 length: 14 residues. Losses at the gene ends were 4 bases for V and 3 bases for J; bases not matched to a gene: 3. The assay was immunoSEQ multiplex PCR, and TCRdb's table has in-frame clones only and misses some. The repertoire holds roughly 120,000 clones, with around 91% as singletons. Unstimulated Tregs (CD4+CD25+CD127-) and CD4+CD25- non-Tregs were sorted from PBMCs. This receptor was identified in a human donor in good health. Sequencing was performed on CD4+ T cells from blood. The J gene is TRBJ2-5, the V gene TRBV11-2; 9 bases fit TRBD1. Here the CDR3 reads CASSSWTGEETQYF. The CDR3 nucleotides read TGTGCCAGCAGCTCGTGGACAGGGGAAGAGACCCAGTACTTC.